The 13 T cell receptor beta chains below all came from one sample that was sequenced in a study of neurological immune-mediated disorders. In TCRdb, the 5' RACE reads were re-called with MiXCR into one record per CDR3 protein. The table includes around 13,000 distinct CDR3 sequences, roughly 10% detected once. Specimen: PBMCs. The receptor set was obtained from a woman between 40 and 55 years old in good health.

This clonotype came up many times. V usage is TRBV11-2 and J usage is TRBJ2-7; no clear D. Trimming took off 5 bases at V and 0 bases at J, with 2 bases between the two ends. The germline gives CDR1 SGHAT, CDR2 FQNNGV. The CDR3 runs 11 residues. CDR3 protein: CASSISYEQYF. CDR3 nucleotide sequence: TGTGCCAGCAGCATCTCCTACGAGCAGTACTTC.

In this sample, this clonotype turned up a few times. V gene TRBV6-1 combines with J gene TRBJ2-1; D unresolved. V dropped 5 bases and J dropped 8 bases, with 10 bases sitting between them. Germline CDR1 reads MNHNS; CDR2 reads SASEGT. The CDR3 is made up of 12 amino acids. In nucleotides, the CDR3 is TGTGCCAGCAGTCCTAGTGGGCATGAGCAGTTCTTC. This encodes CASSPSGHEQFF.

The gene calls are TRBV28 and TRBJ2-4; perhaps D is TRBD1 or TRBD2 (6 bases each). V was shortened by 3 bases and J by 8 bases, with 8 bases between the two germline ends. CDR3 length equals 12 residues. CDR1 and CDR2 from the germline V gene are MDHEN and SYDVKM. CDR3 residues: CASSLGGDIQYF. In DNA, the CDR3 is TGTGCCAGCAGTTTGGGGGGCGACATTCAGTACTTC.

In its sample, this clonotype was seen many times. This CDR3 reads CSARDLGASGSVRNEQFF. The DNA for the CDR3 is TGCAGTGCTAGAGATCTCGGGGCTAGCGGGAGTGTCAGGAATGAGCAGTTCTTC. The chain joins TRBV20-1 to TRBJ2-1; 10 nucleotides agree with TRBD2. J lost 7 bases, V lost 0 bases, and 15 bases had no gene match. The CDR3 loop spans 18 amino acids. The germline V gene has CDR1 DFQATT and CDR2 SNEGSKA (reference sequence).

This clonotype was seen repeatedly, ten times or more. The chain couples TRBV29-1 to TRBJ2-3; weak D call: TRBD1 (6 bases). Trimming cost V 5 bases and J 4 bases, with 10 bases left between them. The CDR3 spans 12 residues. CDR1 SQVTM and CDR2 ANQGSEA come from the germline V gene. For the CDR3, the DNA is TGCAGCGTTTCCCAGGGGTCAGATACGCAGTATTTT. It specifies CSVSQGSDTQYF.

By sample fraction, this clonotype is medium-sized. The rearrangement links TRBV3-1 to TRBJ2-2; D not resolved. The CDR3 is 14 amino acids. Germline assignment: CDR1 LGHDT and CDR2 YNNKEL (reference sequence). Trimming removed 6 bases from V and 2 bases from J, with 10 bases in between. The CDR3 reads CASRGPVNTGELFF. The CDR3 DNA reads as TGTGCCAGCAGAGGACCGGTTAACACCGGGGAGCTGTTTTTT.

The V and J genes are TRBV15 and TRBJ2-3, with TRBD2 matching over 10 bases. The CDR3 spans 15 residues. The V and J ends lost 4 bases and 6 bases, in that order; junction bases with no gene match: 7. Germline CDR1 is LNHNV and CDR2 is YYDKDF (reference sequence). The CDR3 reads CATSTGTSVGDTQYF. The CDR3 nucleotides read TGTGCCACCAGCACGGGGACTAGCGTGGGGGATACGCAGTATTTT.

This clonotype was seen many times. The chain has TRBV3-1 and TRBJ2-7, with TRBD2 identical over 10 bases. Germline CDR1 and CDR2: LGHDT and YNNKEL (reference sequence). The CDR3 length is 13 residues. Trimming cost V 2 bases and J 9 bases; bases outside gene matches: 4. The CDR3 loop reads CASSQTGTSVQYF. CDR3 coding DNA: TGTGCCAGCAGCCAAACCGGGACTAGCGTGCAGTACTTC.

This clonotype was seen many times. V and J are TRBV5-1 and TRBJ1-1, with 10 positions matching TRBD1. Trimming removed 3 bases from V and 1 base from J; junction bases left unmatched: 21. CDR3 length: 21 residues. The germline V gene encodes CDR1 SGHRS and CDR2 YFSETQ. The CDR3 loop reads CASSSRGVHVPGQGSNTEAFF. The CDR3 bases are TGCGCCAGCAGCTCGAGGGGAGTTCACGTCCCGGGACAGGGGTCGAACACTGAAGCTTTCTTT.

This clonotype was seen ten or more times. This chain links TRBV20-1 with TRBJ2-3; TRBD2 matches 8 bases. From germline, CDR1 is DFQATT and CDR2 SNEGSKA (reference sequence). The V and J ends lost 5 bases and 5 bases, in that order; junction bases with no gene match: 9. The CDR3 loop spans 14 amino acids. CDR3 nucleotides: TGCAGTGCTTCGCTCGGACTAGCAGTAGATACGCAGTATTTT. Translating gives CSASLGLAVDTQYF.

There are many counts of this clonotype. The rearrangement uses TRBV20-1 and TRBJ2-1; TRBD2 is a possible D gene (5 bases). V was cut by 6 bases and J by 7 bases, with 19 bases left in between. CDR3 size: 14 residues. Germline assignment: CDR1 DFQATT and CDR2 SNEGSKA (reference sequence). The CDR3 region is CSAQDPSKRNEQFF. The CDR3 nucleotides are TGCAGTGCCCAAGACCCTAGCAAGAGGAATGAGCAGTTCTTC.

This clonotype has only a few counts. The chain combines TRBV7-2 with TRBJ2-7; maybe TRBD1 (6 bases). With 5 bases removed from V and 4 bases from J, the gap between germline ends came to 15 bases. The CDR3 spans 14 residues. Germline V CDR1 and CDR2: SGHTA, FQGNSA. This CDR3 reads CASSNGQNQYEQYF. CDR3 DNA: TGTGCCAGCAGCAATGGACAGAACCAGTACGAGCAGTACTTC.

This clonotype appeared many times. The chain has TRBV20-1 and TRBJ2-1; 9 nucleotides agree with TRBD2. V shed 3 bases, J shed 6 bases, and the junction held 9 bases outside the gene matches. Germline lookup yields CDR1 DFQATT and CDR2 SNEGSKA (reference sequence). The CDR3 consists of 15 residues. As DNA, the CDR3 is TGCAGTGCTAGTGGCGCGGGAGGGCCGAGCAATGAGCAGTTCTTC. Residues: CSASGAGGPSNEQFF.